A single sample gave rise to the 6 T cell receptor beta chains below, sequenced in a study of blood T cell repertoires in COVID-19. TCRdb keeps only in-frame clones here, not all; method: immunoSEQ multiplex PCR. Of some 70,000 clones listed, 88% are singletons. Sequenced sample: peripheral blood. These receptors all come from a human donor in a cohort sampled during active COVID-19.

CDR3 DNA: TGTGCCAGCAGACCGACAGGCACAGATACGCAGTATTTT. Protein: CASRPTGTDTQYF. The V and J genes are TRBV12-3 or TRBV12-4 and TRBJ2-3; possible D gene TRBD1, 5 bases. Trimming stripped 6 bases from V and 1 base from J, with 8 bases between. This CDR3 spans 13 amino acids.

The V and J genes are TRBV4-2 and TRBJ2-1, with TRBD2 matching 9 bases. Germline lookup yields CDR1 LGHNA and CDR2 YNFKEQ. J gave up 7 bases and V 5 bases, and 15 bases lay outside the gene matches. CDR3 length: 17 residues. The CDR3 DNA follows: TGTGCCAGCAGCTTCGTCCCGTCAGCGGCGGGGGGGAATGAGCAGTTCTTC. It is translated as CASSFVPSAAGGNEQFF.

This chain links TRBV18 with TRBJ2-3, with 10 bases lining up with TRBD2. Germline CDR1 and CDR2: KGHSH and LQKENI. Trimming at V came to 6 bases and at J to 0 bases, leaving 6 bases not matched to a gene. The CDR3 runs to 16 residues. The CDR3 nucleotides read TGTGCCAGCTCGCCTCTAGCGGGGGCTAGCACAGATACGCAGTATTTT. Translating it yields CASSPLAGASTDTQYF.

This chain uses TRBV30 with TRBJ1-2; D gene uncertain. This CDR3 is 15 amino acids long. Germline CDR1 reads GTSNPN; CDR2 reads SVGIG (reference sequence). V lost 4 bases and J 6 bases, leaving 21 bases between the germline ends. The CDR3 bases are TGTGCCTGGACTGATAAAAGGGTCGGGGTAAATGGCTACACCTTC. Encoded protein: CAWTDKRVGVNGYTF.

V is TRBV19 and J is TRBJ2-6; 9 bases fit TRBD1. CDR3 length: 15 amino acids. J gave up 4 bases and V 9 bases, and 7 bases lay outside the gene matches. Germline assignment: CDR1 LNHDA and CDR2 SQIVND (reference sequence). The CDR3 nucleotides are TGTGCCAGGCCTGGGACAGGGAGCGGGGCCAACGTCCTGACTTTC. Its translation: CARPGTGSGANVLTF.

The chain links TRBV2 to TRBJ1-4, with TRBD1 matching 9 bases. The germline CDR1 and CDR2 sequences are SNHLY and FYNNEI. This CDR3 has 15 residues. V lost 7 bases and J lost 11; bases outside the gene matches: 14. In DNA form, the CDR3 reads TGTGCCAGCATAACCGACGGGACAGGGAGGCGGAAACTGTTTTTT. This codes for CASITDGTGRRKLFF. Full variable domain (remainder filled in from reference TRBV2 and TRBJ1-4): EPEVTQTPSHQVTQMGQEVILRCVPISNHLYFYWYRQILGQKVEFLVSFYNNEISEKSEIFDDQFSVERPDGSNFTLKIRSTKLEDSAMYFCASITDGTGRRKLFFGSGTQLSVL.